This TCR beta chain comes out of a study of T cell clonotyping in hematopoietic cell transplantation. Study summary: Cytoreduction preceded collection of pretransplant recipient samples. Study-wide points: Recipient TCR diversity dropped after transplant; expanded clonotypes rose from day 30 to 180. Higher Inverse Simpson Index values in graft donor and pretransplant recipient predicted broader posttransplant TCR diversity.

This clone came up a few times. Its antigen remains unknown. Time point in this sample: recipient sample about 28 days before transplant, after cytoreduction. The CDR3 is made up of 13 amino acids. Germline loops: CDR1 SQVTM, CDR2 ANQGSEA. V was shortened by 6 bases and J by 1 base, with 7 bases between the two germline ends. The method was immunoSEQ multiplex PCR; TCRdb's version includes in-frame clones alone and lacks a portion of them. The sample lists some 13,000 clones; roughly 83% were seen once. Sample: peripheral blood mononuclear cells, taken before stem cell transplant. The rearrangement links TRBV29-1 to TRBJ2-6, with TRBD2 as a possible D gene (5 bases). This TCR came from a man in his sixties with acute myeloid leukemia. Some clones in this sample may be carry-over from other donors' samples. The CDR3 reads CSVRDSGANVLTF. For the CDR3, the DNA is TGCAGCGTGAGGGATTCTGGGGCCAACGTCCTGACTTTC.